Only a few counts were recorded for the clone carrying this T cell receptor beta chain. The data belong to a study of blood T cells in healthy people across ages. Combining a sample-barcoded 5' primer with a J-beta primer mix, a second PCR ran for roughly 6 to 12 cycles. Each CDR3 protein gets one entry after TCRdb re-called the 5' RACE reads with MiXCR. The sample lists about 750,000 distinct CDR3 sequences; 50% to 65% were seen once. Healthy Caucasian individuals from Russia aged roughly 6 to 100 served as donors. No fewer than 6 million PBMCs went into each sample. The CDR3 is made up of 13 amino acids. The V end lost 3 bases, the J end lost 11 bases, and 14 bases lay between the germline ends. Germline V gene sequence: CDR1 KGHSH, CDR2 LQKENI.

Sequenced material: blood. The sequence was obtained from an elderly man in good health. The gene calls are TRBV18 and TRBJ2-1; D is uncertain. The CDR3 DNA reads TGTGCCAGCTCACCTCCCCAGCCGAGTAAGCAGTTCTTC. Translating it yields CASSPPQPSKQFF.